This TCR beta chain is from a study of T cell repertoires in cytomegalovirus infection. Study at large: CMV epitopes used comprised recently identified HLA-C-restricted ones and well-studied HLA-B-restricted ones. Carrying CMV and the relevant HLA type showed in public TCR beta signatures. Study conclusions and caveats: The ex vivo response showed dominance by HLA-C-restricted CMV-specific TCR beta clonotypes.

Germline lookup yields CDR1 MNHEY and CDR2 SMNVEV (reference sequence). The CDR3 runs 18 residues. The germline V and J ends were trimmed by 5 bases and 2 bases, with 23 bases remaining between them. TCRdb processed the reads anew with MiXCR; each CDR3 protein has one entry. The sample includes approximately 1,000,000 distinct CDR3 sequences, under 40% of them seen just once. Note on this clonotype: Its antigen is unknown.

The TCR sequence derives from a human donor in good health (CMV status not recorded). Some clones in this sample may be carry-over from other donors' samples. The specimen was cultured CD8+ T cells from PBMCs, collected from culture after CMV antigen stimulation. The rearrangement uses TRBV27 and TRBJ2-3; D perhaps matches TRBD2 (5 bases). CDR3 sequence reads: CASSPAPGSPSFTDTQYF. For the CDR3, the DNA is TGTGCCAGCAGTCCCGCACCGGGGAGCCCCTCTTTCACAGATACGCAGTATTTT.